The entry that follows covers one T cell receptor beta chain sequence. This entry belongs to a study of blood T cell repertoires in COVID-19. Study in general: The study drew acute and convalescent COVID-19 samples from the United States, Italy and Spain. Sources were T cells, B-cell-depleted T cells, or PBMCs; the material itself was cDNA or gDNA.

Germline CDR1 SGHDN, CDR2 FVKESK. The CDR3 length is 15 residues. V was shortened by 1 base and J by 2 bases, with 9 bases between the two germline ends. In the source study's methods: Nucleated cell number was recorded as an estimate derived from reference gene primer amplification. Assay used: immunoSEQ multiplex PCR; TCRdb lists only in-frame clones, some missing. V, J and clone size reflect that table, while D and trimming were determined from the DNA. Counted here are 25,000 to 35,000 clones, 75% to 85% occurring once; the ten biggest clones make up around 7%. This receptor was identified in a man aged 55 to 70 with active COVID-19. The sample taken for sequencing was peripheral blood. The chain uses TRBV14 and TRBJ1-3; the D is unclear. CDR3 in DNA: TGTGCCAGCAGCCAAGTTGTCGGGGCTGGAAACACCATATATTTT. This sequence encodes CASSQVVGAGNTIYF. The full variable domain, in which reference TRBV14 and TRBJ1-3 provide the parts outside the CDR3, is EAGVTQFPSHSVIEKGQTVTLRCDPISGHDNLYWYRRVMGKEIKFLLHFVKESKQDESGMPNNRFLAERTGGTYSTLKVQPAELEDSGVYFCASSQVVGAGNTIYFGEGSWLTVV.